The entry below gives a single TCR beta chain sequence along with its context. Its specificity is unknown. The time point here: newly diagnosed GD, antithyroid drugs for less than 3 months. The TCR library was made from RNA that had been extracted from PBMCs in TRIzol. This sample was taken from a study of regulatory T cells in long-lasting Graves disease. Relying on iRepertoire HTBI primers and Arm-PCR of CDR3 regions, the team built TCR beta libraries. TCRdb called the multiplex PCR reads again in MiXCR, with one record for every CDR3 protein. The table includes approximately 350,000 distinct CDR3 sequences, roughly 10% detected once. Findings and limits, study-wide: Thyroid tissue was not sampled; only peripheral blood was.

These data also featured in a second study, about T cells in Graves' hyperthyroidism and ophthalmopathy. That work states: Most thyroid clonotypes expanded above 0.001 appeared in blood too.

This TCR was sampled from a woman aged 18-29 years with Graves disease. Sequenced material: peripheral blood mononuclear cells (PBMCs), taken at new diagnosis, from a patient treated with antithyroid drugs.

In DNA form, the CDR3 reads TGTGCCAGCAGCCAATCCCCCTTCTATAGGGCCGACGGGGAGCTGTTTTTT. This codes for CASSQSPFYRADGELFF. V usage is TRBV6-2 or TRBV6-3 and J usage is TRBJ2-2; D gene ambiguous. Trimming removed 6 bases from V and 7 bases from J, with 24 bases in between. This CDR3 comprises 17 residues. Germline V lookup: CDR1 MNHEY, CDR2 SVGEGT.